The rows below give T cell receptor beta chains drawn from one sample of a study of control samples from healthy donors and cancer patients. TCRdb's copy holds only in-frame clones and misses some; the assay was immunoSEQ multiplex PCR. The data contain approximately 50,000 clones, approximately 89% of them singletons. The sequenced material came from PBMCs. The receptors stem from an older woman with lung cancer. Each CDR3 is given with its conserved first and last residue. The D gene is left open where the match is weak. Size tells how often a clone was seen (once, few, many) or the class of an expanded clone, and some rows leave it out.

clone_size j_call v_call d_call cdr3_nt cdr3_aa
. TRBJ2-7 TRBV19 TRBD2 TGTGCCTCGGGGGTAGCGGGAGCCCTTACCTACGAGCAGTACTTC CASGVAGALTYEQYF
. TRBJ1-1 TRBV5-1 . TGCGCCAGCAGCTGGGAGACGGGCACTGAAGCTTTCTTT CASSWETGTEAFF
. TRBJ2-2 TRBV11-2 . TGTGCCAGCAGCCCACGGAACACCGGGGAGCTGTTTTTT CASSPRNTGELFF
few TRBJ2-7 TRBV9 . TGTGCCAGCAGCGTAGATTTTTACGAGCAGTACTTC CASSVDFYEQYF
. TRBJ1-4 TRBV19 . TGTGCCAGTAGACTCTATGAAAAACTGTTTTTT CASRLYEKLFF
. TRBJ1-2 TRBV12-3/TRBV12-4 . TGTGCCAGCAAGCCGGACAGCTACTATGGCTACACCTTC CASKPDSYYGYTF
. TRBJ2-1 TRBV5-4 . TGTGCCAGCAGCTTGACTAGGGGTACGGGCTACAATGAGCAGTTCTTC CASSLTRGTGYNEQFF
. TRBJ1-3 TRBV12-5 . TGTGCTAGTGGTTTGGTAGTTTGGCAGTCTGGAAACACCATATATTTT CASGLVVWQSGNTIYF
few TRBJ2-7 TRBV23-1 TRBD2 TGCGCCAGCATTTTAGGGAGGGGCTCTAGCTCCTACGAGCAGTACTTC CASILGRGSSSYEQYF
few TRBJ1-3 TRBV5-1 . TGCGCCAGCAGCACCGGGGACTCCATCTCTGGAAACACCATATATTTT CASSTGDSISGNTIYF
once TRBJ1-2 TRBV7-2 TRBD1 TGTGCCAGCAGCTACCCAGGGACAGGGAACTATGGCTACACCTTC CASSYPGTGNYGYTF
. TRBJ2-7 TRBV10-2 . TGCGCCAGCACCCAGGACGGAGCCTACGAGCAGTACTTC CASTQDGAYEQYF
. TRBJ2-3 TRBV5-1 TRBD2 TGCGCCAGCAGCCCCCGGACTAGCGGGACCACAGATACGCAGTATTTT CASSPRTSGTTDTQYF
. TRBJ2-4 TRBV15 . TGTGCCACCAGCAATGGACTCCAAAACATTCAGTACTTC CATSNGLQNIQYF
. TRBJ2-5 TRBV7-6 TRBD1 TGTGCCAGCAGCCCGGTAGCAGGGGGCAGGGAGACCCAGTACTTC CASSPVAGGRETQYF
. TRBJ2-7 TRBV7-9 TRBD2 TGTGCCAGCAGCTTAGGGACTAGCGGGCGGGACGAGCAGTACTTC CASSLGTSGRDEQYF
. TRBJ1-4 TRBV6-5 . TGTGCCAGCAGAGCAGCGGGGGACAAGGGTGAAAAACTGTTTTTT CASRAAGDKGEKLFF
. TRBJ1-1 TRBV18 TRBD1 TGTGCCAGCTCACCACCGAACAGGGGAATAATGAACACTGAAGCTTTCTTT CASSPPNRGIMNTEAFF
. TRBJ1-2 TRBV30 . TGTGCCTGGAGTGGATCCGGCTATGGCTACACCTTC CAWSGSGYGYTF
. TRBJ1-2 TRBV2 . TGTGCCAGCAGCGCGGACAGCAACTATGGCTACACCTTC CASSADSNYGYTF
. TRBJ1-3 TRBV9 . TGTGCCAGCAGCGTAGCTGTGCCGGCGGGTGGAAACACCATATATTTT CASSVAVPAGGNTIYF
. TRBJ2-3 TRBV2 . TGTGCCAGCAGTGGGTGGAGTAGAGATACGCAGTATTTT CASSGWSRDTQYF
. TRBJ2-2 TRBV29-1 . TGCAGCGTTACCGGCCCCTCGGGCACCGGGGAGCTGTTTTTT CSVTGPSGTGELFF
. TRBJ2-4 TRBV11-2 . TGTGCCAGCAGCTTTACCAGGGAAAACATTCAGTACTTC CASSFTRENIQYF